This record covers a single T cell receptor beta chain. Its antigen is not identified. The PCR used 60 Vbeta and 13 Jbeta primers. Assay used: immunoSEQ multiplex PCR; TCRdb lists only in-frame clones, some missing. The sample has about 160,000 clones, around four fifths seen once; the top ten hold more than 1.5%. The data derive from a study of cytomegalovirus exposure and HLA in healthy donors. Findings of the study overall: Through in vitro validation, three CMV-associated chains were shown to be specific for CMV antigens. Cytomegalovirus association was listed for about 170 TCR beta chains. V segments that were indistinguishable, TRBV6-2 and TRBV6-3 among them, were omitted from analysis. An analysis that was carried out later associated 16,000 or so TCR beta sequences with HLA alleles at 0.05 false discovery rate.

From germline, CDR1 is MGHRA and CDR2 YSYEKL. The CDR3 extends over 15 amino acids. V lost 5 bases and J lost 5; bases outside the gene matches: 9. This rearrangement joins TRBV4-1 to TRBJ1-5, with 7 bases fitting TRBD1. The source is a young man in good health and CMV-seronegative. Sequenced input: PBMCs. The CDR3 sequence is CASSITGVDDQPQHF. As DNA, the CDR3 is TGCGCCAGCAGCATTACAGGGGTCGATGATCAGCCCCAGCATTTT.